The rows below give T cell receptor beta chains drawn from one sample of a study of cytotoxic CD8 clonotypes in ibrutinib-treated CLL. The table came from immunoSEQ multiplex PCR; TCRdb's copy has only in-frame clones and leaves some out. The data contain almost 250,000 clones, under 80% of them singletons. The input for sequencing was PBMCs, taken after 24 months of ibrutinib treatment. All receptors derive from a human donor with chronic lymphocytic leukemia. Both conserved end residues are part of each CDR3. A D gene is named only where the DNA matches it firmly. Clone size is not always given. Where it is, it says once, few, many or a class for expanded clones.

CDR3 protein: CASSEVKGDTYNEQFF
CDR3 DNA: TGTGCCAGCAGTGAAGTGAAGGGGGACACCTACAATGAGCAGTTCTTC
J gene: TRBJ2-1
D gene: .
clone size: .
V gene: TRBV21-1

CDR3 protein: CASSLPGLEQYF
CDR3 DNA: TGTGCCAGCAGCCTCCCGGGACTAGAGCAGTACTTC
J gene: TRBJ2-7
D gene: TRBD2
clone size: .
V gene: TRBV6-5

CDR3 protein: CASSPKRNTEAFF
CDR3 DNA: TGTGCCAGCAGCCCAAAGAGGAACACTGAAGCTTTCTTT
J gene: TRBJ1-1
D gene: .
clone size: .
V gene: TRBV7-2

CDR3 protein: CASSPAGRAYEQYF
CDR3 DNA: TGTGCCAGCAGTCCCGCCGGGAGAGCCTACGAGCAGTACTTC
J gene: TRBJ2-7
D gene: .
clone size: .
V gene: TRBV28

CDR3 protein: CASRRTGVGNTIYF
CDR3 DNA: TGTGCCAGCAGGCGTACAGGGGTTGGAAACACCATATATTTT
J gene: TRBJ1-3
D gene: TRBD1
clone size: .
V gene: TRBV27

CDR3 protein: CASSIAQGNHNEQFF
CDR3 DNA: TGTGCCAGTAGTATAGCTCAGGGAAACCACAATGAGCAGTTCTTC
J gene: TRBJ2-1
D gene: .
clone size: .
V gene: TRBV19

CDR3 protein: CASSPRGRSWETQYF
CDR3 DNA: TGTGCCAGCAGCCCCAGGGGGCGATCTTGGGAGACCCAGTACTTC
J gene: TRBJ2-5
D gene: TRBD1
clone size: .
V gene: TRBV6-5

CDR3 protein: CASSSPGHEQFF
CDR3 DNA: TGTGCCAGCAGTTCCCCCGGACATGAGCAGTTCTTC
J gene: TRBJ2-1
D gene: .
clone size: .
V gene: TRBV28

CDR3 protein: CASSLREGDTQYF
CDR3 DNA: TGTGCCAGCAGCCTTAGGGAGGGGGATACGCAGTATTTT
J gene: TRBJ2-3
D gene: TRBD2
clone size: few
V gene: TRBV6-4

CDR3 protein: CASESYSNQPQHF
CDR3 DNA: TGTGCCAGCGAGAGTTATAGCAATCAGCCCCAGCATTTT
J gene: TRBJ1-5
D gene: .
clone size: .
V gene: TRBV6-5

CDR3 protein: CASSLFEGFRELFF
CDR3 DNA: TGTGCCAGCAGCTTGTTTGAGGGTTTCAGGGAGCTGTTTTTT
J gene: TRBJ2-2
D gene: .
clone size: many
V gene: TRBV5-4

CDR3 protein: CASSEYWQEPRGYTF
CDR3 DNA: TGCGCCAGCAGTGAGTATTGGCAGGAGCCTAGGGGCTACACCTTC
J gene: TRBJ1-2
D gene: .
clone size: .
V gene: TRBV10-1

CDR3 protein: CASSQDRLLYNEQFF
CDR3 DNA: TGCGCCAGCAGCCAAGATCGCCTACTCTACAATGAGCAGTTCTTC
J gene: TRBJ2-1
D gene: .
clone size: .
V gene: TRBV4-3

CDR3 protein: CASSSSRERGNEQFF
CDR3 DNA: TGTGCCAGCAGCTCCAGTCGGGAGAGGGGCAATGAGCAGTTCTTC
J gene: TRBJ2-1
D gene: .
clone size: .
V gene: TRBV7-6

CDR3 protein: CASSPIETQYF
CDR3 DNA: TGTGCTAGCAGCCCGATAGAGACCCAGTACTTC
J gene: TRBJ2-5
D gene: .
clone size: .
V gene: TRBV7-7

CDR3 protein: CASSEGLAGGWGDTQYF
CDR3 DNA: TGTGCCAGCAGTGAGGGGCTAGCGGGAGGATGGGGAGATACGCAGTATTTT
J gene: TRBJ2-3
D gene: TRBD2
clone size: .
V gene: TRBV2